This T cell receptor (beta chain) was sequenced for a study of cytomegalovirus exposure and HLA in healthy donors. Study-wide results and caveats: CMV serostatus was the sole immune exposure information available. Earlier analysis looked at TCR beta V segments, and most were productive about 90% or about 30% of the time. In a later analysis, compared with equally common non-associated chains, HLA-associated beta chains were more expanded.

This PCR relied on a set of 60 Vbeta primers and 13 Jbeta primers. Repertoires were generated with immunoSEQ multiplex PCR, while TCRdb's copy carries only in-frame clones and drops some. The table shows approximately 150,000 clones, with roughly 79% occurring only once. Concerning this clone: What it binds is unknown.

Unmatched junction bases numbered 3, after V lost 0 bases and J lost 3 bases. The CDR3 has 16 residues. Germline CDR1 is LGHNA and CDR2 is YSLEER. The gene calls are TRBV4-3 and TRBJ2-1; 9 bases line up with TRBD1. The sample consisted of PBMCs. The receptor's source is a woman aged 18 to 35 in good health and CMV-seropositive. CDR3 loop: CASSQDRDRVYNEQFF. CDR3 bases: TGCGCCAGCAGCCAAGATAGGGACAGGGTCTACAATGAGCAGTTCTTC.